The sequence of this T cell receptor beta chain was determined in a study of CD8+ T cells in alopecia areata. In the study overall: People stayed on tofacitinib for 6 to 18 months, then stopped the drug for 6 months.

On this clone itself: The antigen is not known.

This sample's treatment: oral pan-JAK inhibitor, 5-10 mg twice daily. Germline V CDR1 and CDR2: SGHDT, YYEEEE. The CDR3 loop spans 15 amino acids. The trim removed 1 base at V and 2 bases at J, leaving 4 bases unmatched. General study findings and limits: Whereas mice showed it more clearly, TCR sharing across patients was murkier, possibly because of HLA. Sequencing of scalp samples also captures resident alphabeta T cells of normal skin.

Extraction and reverse transcription of RNA yielded cDNA as the sequencing template. The data were produced by immunoSEQ multiplex PCR, yet TCRdb's version contains in-frame clones alone and is incomplete. The sample comprises about 190,000 clones, over 55% of which are singletons, and about 0.94% rests with the top ten. This chain links TRBV5-6 with TRBJ2-5, with 8 positions matching TRBD2. This clonotype originated in a human donor with alopecia areata. The sample in question was CD4+ T cells sorted from blood, obtained at week 24, from a patient treated with tofacitinib. The CDR3 protein is CASSLSAGGQETQYF. Here the CDR3 DNA reads TGTGCCAGCAGCTTGTCCGCGGGGGGACAAGAGACCCAGTACTTC.